This note documents a single T cell receptor (beta chain) sequence. Amplification yielded TCR beta CDR3 regions, with RNA transcripts as the source. HTBI primers drove first-round RT-PCR of the TCR CDR3. TCRdb re-derived calls from the multiplex PCR reads in MiXCR, one entry per CDR3 protein. The table records roughly 570,000 distinct CDR3 sequences, around 14% of them present only once. This sample was taken from a study of T cells in Graves' hyperthyroidism and ophthalmopathy. Study-level information: Peripheral blood sampling occurred at initial diagnosis, before any treatment.

There are 15 residues in the CDR3. Germline lookup yields CDR1 KGHDR and CDR2 SFDVKD. V lost 4 bases and J lost 4; bases outside the gene matches: 4. Graves' hyperthyroidism was deemed stable given no ophthalmopathy progression within 18 months. With a duration under 2 months, the hyperthyroidism was newly diagnosed in patients aged 18 to 65. 10 ml of fresh peripheral blood supplied the PBMCs. This rearrangement joins TRBV24-1 to TRBJ1-5, with 9 nucleotides matching TRBD1. The source material was blood. The source is a woman aged 25 to 39 with Graves' hyperthyroidism. The CDR3 DNA reads TGTGCCACCAGTGACCCCGGGACAGGGAATCAGCCCCAGCATTTT. Its protein product is CATSDPGTGNQPQHF.